A selection of T cell receptor beta chains follows, all from one sample in a study of radiotherapy plus CTLA-4 blockade in lung cancer. Only in-frame clones appear in the TCRdb table, and some are missing; sequencing was by immunoSEQ multiplex PCR. The data show about 77,000 clones, 74% seen once. The starting material was peripheral blood, obtained from a patient treated with radiotherapy plus ipilimumab. The source of these receptors is a human donor with non-small cell lung cancer whose response to radiotherapy plus ipilimumab could not be evaluated. CDR3s leave out the opening cysteine and the closing phenylalanine or tryptophan.

V gene: TRBV19; J gene: TRBJ1-6; CDR3 protein: ASTRDRVSSPLH
V gene: TRBV7-8; J gene: TRBJ2-2; CDR3 protein: AGSRRTGELF
V gene: TRBV5-6; J gene: TRBJ2-5; CDR3 protein: ASSLDRDWGAQY
V gene: TRBV11-3; J gene: TRBJ1-2; CDR3 protein: ASSLRSGGDIYGYT
V gene: TRBV6-1; J gene: TRBJ2-7; CDR3 protein: ASSEGQGIGEQY
V gene: TRBV27; J gene: TRBJ2-7; CDR3 protein: ASSLSSGTYEQY
V gene: TRBV7-2; J gene: TRBJ1-5; CDR3 protein: ASSLQTGGGQPQH
V gene: TRBV27; J gene: TRBJ1-1; CDR3 protein: ASIDRGSTEAF
V gene: TRBV7-2; J gene: TRBJ2-7; CDR3 protein: ASSLSGVGSYEQY
V gene: TRBV27; J gene: TRBJ1-2; CDR3 protein: ASSPSTGEVFYGYT
V gene: TRBV4-1; J gene: TRBJ2-1; CDR3 protein: ASSLWTGPSSYNEQF
V gene: TRBV5-6; J gene: TRBJ1-6; CDR3 protein: ASSLGDRVNSPLH
V gene: TRBV6-5; J gene: TRBJ2-1; CDR3 protein: ASSLTSANEQF